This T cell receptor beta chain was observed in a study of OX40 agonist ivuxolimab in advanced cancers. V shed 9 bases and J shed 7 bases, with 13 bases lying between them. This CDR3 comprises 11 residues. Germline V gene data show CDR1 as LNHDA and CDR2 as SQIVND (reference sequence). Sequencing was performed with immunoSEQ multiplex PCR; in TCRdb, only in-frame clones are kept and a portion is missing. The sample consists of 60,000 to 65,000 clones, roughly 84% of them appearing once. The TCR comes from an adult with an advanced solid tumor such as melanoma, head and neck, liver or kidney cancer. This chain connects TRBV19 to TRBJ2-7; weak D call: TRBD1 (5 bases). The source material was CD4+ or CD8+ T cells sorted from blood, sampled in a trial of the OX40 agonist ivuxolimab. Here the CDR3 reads CASRAGREQYF. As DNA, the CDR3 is TGTGCCAGCCGGGCAGGGCGGGAGCAGTACTTC.